Below, one T cell receptor beta chain is given with its context. Donors consisted of healthy bone marrow donors. There are 14 residues in the CDR3. Primers: 60 Vbeta forward and 13 Jbeta reverse. Libraries were prepared by immunoSEQ multiplex PCR; TCRdb keeps only in-frame clonotypes and omits some of them. The data hold about 95,000 clones, with 60% to 85% observed a single time. This record belongs to a study of cytomegalovirus exposure and HLA in healthy donors. V is TRBV21-1 and J is TRBJ2-7; TRBD1 is the table's D call and was not checked against the DNA. TRBV21-1 is described as a pseudogene. The sequencing input was PBMCs. The TCR comes from a woman aged 40 to 50 in good health and CMV-seronegative. The CDR3 DNA is TGTGCCAAGGCAAACAGAACCACCAACTACGAGCAGTACTTC. Protein product: CAKANRTTNYEQYF.